Listed here are 22 T cell receptor beta chains from one sample, sequenced in a study of OX40 agonist ivuxolimab in advanced cancers. The protocol was immunoSEQ multiplex PCR, while the TCRdb copy is restricted to in-frame clones and leaves out a portion. The table records 80,000 to 100,000 clones, around 90% of them present only once. The sample was CD4+ or CD8+ T cells sorted from blood, taken in a trial of the OX40 agonist ivuxolimab. The receptors derive from an adult with an advanced solid tumor such as melanoma, head and neck, liver or kidney cancer.

This rearrangement joins TRBV15 to TRBJ2-3, with D possibly TRBD1 on 5 matching bases. This CDR3 has 12 amino acids. The germline V gene encodes CDR1 LNHNV and CDR2 YYDKDF (reference sequence). Trimming left V 0 bases short and J 11 bases short, with 9 bases between. The CDR3 is CATSRDTGGQYF. For the CDR3, the DNA is TGTGCCACCAGCAGAGACACAGGTGGGCAGTATTTT.

This clone has a single count. This chain uses TRBV7-9 with TRBJ2-2; 7 bases are a match to TRBD2. Germline V lookup: CDR1 SEHNR, CDR2 FQNEAQ (reference sequence). The CDR3 totals 16 residues. The V segment lost 5 bases and the J segment 0 bases; nucleotides outside the gene matches: 6. The CDR3 DNA follows: TGTGCCAGCAGCCCCTGGGAGGGTTCGAACACCGGGGAGCTGTTTTTT. Translated, it gives CASSPWEGSNTGELFF.

The rearrangement links TRBV11-3 to TRBJ2-7, with 10 positions matching TRBD2. The CDR3 extends over 14 amino acids. CDR1 is SGHNT, CDR2 YENEEA, per germline. Germline trimming cut 4 bases from V and 5 bases from J; bases unmatched to any gene: 5. CDR3 DNA: TGTGCCAGCAGCTCCGCTAGCGGGGGTAACGAGCAGTACTTC. Its protein product is CASSSASGGNEQYF.

The V and J genes are TRBV19 and TRBJ2-1; perhaps TRBD1 as D (6 bases). Germline values: CDR1 LNHDA, CDR2 SQIVND (reference sequence). The CDR3 covers 15 residues. The V end was cut by 1 base, the J end by 10 bases, with 17 bases between. CDR3 nucleotides: TGTGCCAGTAGTATAGGAGGGGGTCTCTCTGGGGAGCAGTTCTTC. This sequence encodes CASSIGGGLSGEQFF.

The V call is TRBV6-5, the J call TRBJ1-2, with TRBD1 matching 9 bases. Trimming took 2 bases from V and 7 from J; bases not matched to a gene: 8. Germline CDR1 MNHEY, CDR2 SVGAGI. The CDR3 extends over 15 amino acids. The CDR3 sequence: CASSYPGQGLTGYTF. The CDR3 region has the DNA TGTGCCAGCAGTTACCCGGGACAGGGCTTAACTGGCTACACCTTC.

This clone was seen a handful of times. This chain connects TRBV5-1 to TRBJ1-1; D unresolved. In germline, CDR1 is SGHRS, CDR2 YFSETQ. The length of the CDR3 is 14 residues. Trimming took off 2 bases at V and 2 bases at J, with 10 bases between the two ends. The CDR3 sequence is CASSLTVGNTEAFF. As DNA, the CDR3 is TGCGCCAGCAGCTTAACAGTTGGAAACACTGAAGCTTTCTTT.

The V call is TRBV7-2, the J call TRBJ1-2; the D gene is possibly TRBD1 (5 bases). Trimming removed 1 base from V and 7 bases from J, with 10 bases in between. In germline, CDR1 is SGHTA, CDR2 FQGNSA. The CDR3 runs to 13 residues. In DNA, the CDR3 is TGTGCCAGCAGCTTAGAGCCGGGGGTTGGCTACACCTTC. Encoded protein: CASSLEPGVGYTF. The whole variable domain, filled in from reference TRBV7-2 and TRBJ1-2, reads GAGVSQSPSNKVTEKGKDVELRCDPISGHTALYWYRQSLGQGLEFLIYFQGNSAPDKSGLPSDRFSAERTGGSVSTLTIQRTQQEDSAVYLCASSLEPGVGYTFGSGTRLTVV.

V is TRBV5-4 and J is TRBJ2-2; no clear D. Trimming removed 1 base from V and 0 bases from J, with 13 bases in between. CDR3 size: 17 residues. Germline CDR1 SGHNT, CDR2 YYREEE (reference sequence). CDR3 protein: CASSLSLTNTNTGELFF. The CDR3 DNA sequence: TGTGCCAGCAGCTTGAGCCTCACAAATACGAACACCGGGGAGCTGTTTTTT.

The gene calls are TRBV5-5 and TRBJ1-6; TRBD1 aligns across 12 bases. Trimming cost V 2 bases and J 8 bases; bases outside gene matches: 8. The CDR3 is 17 amino acids. CDR1 SGHKS and CDR2 YYEKEE come from the germline V gene (reference sequence). CDR3 coding DNA: TGTGCCAGCAGCTTAACACCGGGACAGGGGGCTGATTCACCCCTCCACTTT. This sequence encodes CASSLTPGQGADSPLHF.

The chain has TRBV7-9 and TRBJ2-5, with TRBD1 as a possible D gene (5 bases). Germline CDR1 and CDR2: SEHNR and FQNEAQ (reference sequence). Trimming shortened V by 5 bases and J by 13 bases, and 14 bases separated the two germline ends. The CDR3 has 11 residues. Written as DNA, the CDR3 is TGTGCCAGCAGCGTGGGGCACGACAGGTACTTC. Its translation is CASSVGHDRYF.

The chain couples TRBV11-2 to TRBJ2-1; the D call may be TRBD1 or TRBD2 (5 bases each). The CDR3 sequence is 14 residues long. Trimming took off 7 bases at V and 9 bases at J, with 19 bases between the two ends. Germline V gene data show CDR1 as SGHAT and CDR2 as FQNNGV. The CDR3 DNA is TGTGCCAGCATCCGTGGGCAGGGAAGCGGTGAGCAGTTCTTC. Protein: CASIRGQGSGEQFF.

This clone came up once. The genes are TRBV6-1 and TRBJ1-2, with a tentative D call TRBD1 (6 bases). The V and J ends lost 4 bases and 4 bases respectively, with 13 bases between them. CDR1 MNHNS and CDR2 SASEGT come from the germline V gene. This CDR3 has 14 residues. CDR3 sequence: CASSGGRGSYGYTF. The CDR3, as DNA: TGTGCCAGCAGTGGGGGGCGGGGATCCTATGGCTACACCTTC.

In this sample, this clone turned up a few times. The V gene is TRBV5-1, the J gene TRBJ1-1; 12 bases are a match to TRBD1. The length of the CDR3 is 17 residues. V shed 4 bases and J 5 bases; nucleotides not matched to a gene: 12. Germline-derived CDR1 and CDR2 are SGHRS and YFSETQ. CDR3 coding DNA: TGCGCCAGCAGCCCAGGATCGGGGACAGGGGGCCGGACTGAAGCTTTCTTT. This gives the protein CASSPGSGTGGRTEAFF. The complete variable domain, with remaining parts taken from reference TRBV5-1 and TRBJ1-1, reads KAGVTQTPRYLIKTRGQQVTLSCSPISGHRSVSWYQQTPGQGLQFLFEYFSETQRNKGNFPGRFSGRQFSNSRSEMNVSTLELGDSALYLCASSPGSGTGGRTEAFFGQGTRLTVV.

V gene TRBV4-1 combines with J gene TRBJ2-7, with TRBD1 matching over 7 bases. V shed 4 bases and J 0 bases; nucleotides not matched to a gene: 9. Germline CDR1 MGHRA, CDR2 YSYEKL. This CDR3 is 16 amino acids long. The CDR3 DNA reads TGCGCCAGCAGCCGACCGGGACAGCGTAGCTCCTACGAGCAGTACTTC. Translation: CASSRPGQRSSYEQYF.

The chain recombines TRBV10-3 with TRBJ2-3, with TRBD2 matching over 7 bases. V trimming: 3 bases; J trimming: 2 bases; junction bases outside the gene matches: 5. CDR1 is ENHRY and CDR2 is SYGVKD in the germline V gene. The CDR3 consists of 15 residues. The CDR3 bases are TGTGCCATCAGTGAATTTGGGGGGGTCACAGATACGCAGTATTTT. The encoded protein is CAISEFGGVTDTQYF.

The chain employs TRBV27 and TRBJ1-5; no definite D call. The CDR3 covers 13 residues. Germline lookup yields CDR1 MNHEY and CDR2 SMNVEV (reference sequence). V was trimmed by 4 bases and J by 5 bases, leaving 9 bases between them. The CDR3 loop reads CASSWSEDQPQHF. The DNA for the CDR3 is TGTGCCAGCAGTTGGTCGGAGGATCAGCCCCAGCATTTT.

The chain carries TRBV5-4 and TRBJ1-3; D remains unclear. The CDR3 covers 16 residues. CDR1 and CDR2 from the germline V gene are SGHNT and YYREEE (reference sequence). V was trimmed by 0 bases and J by 0 bases, leaving 10 bases between them. CDR3 DNA: TGTGCCAGCAGCTTGGGGCTCGGTCCCTCTGGAAACACCATATATTTT. Amino acids: CASSLGLGPSGNTIYF.

This clone was detected once. The chain recombines TRBV2 with TRBJ1-5; D perhaps matches TRBD1 (6 bases). This CDR3 has 14 residues. CDR1 SNHLY and CDR2 FYNNEI come from the germline V gene. V lost 7 bases to trimming and J lost 7 bases, with 17 bases between them. CDR3 bases: TGTGCCAGCACCCCAGAGGGGGGGACGCAGCCCCAGCATTTT. Protein product: CASTPEGGTQPQHF.

The CDR3: CASRLAGDRGQFF. The CDR3 nucleotides read TGTGCCAGCAGACTAGCGGGGGACAGGGGGCAGTTCTTC. J is TRBJ2-1 and V is TRBV6-5, with a possible D match to TRBD2 (11 bases). V lost 6 bases, J lost 12 bases, and 18 bases lay in between. This CDR3 contains 13 residues. Germline V CDR1 and CDR2: MNHEY, SVGAGI.

The chain employs TRBV7-9 and TRBJ1-1, with no clear D. CDR1 SEHNR and CDR2 FQNEAQ come from the germline V gene (reference sequence). The CDR3 extends over 14 amino acids. V was clipped by 5 bases and J by 4 bases, with 14 bases between them. The DNA of the CDR3 is TGTGCCAGCAGCCCAGATCGGTGGAGCACTGAAGCTTTCTTT. It codes for CASSPDRWSTEAFF.

J is TRBJ1-1 and V is TRBV6-5; no clear D. The CDR3 runs 15 residues. The germline CDR1 and CDR2 sequences are MNHEY and SVGAGI. The germline V and J ends were trimmed by 7 bases and 1 base, with 16 bases remaining between them. CDR3 amino acids: CASTLEARSNTEAFF. For the CDR3, the DNA is TGTGCCAGCACCTTGGAGGCCAGGTCGAACACTGAAGCTTTCTTT.

The chain couples TRBV5-4 to TRBJ2-5; 7 bases are shared with TRBD2. CDR1 and CDR2 (germline): SGHNT, YYREEE (reference sequence). Trimming at V came to 3 bases and at J to 1 base, leaving 6 bases not matched to a gene. This CDR3 spans 15 amino acids. The CDR3 nucleotides are TGTGCCAGCAGCTCCCTAGCGGTGGCCCAAGAGACCCAGTACTTC. This gives the protein CASSSLAVAQETQYF.